This TCR beta chain was identified during a study of blood T cell repertoires in COVID-19. The overall study: Donors in the United States, Italy and Spain gave samples during acute or convalescent COVID-19. In each case, the material was cDNA or gDNA derived from T cells, B-cell-depleted T cells, or PBMCs.

This clone was seen a single time. The V gene end was trimmed by 5 bases and the J gene end by 1 base; junction bases not matched to a gene: 1. The CDR3 is made up of 15 amino acids. Germline assignment: CDR1 SGHKS and CDR2 YYEKEE (reference sequence). Original analysis: Reference gene primer amplification yielded estimated nucleated cell counts. Here immunoSEQ multiplex PCR was the method, and the copy in TCRdb shows in-frame clones only, minus some. That table furnishes V, J and clone size, whereas the DNA furnished D and trimming. The repertoire has 160,000 or so clones, roughly four fifths of them found once; the top ten carry over 1.5%.

Sequenced material: peripheral blood. The chain uses TRBV5-5 and TRBJ2-2, with 11 bases lining up with TRBD2. The TCR sequence derives from a human donor in a cohort sampled during active COVID-19. In DNA, the CDR3 is TGTGCCAGCAGTGGGACTAGCGGGAACACCGGGGAGCTGTTTTTT. It codes for CASSGTSGNTGELFF.